This TCR beta chain comes out of a study of blood T cell repertoires in COVID-19. The repertoire was sequenced with immunoSEQ multiplex PCR; TCRdb's copy has only in-frame clones and lacks some. The table has about 400,000 clones, over 75% seen once. The CDR3 spans 14 residues. The V gene's germline CDR1 is SGHRS and CDR2 YFSETQ. Trimming took off 4 bases at V and 4 bases at J, with 12 bases between the two ends. This clone is a singleton in its sample. The rearrangement uses TRBV5-1 and TRBJ1-3, with TRBD1 as a possible D gene (5 bases). Sequencing was done on a sample of PBMCs or T cells enriched from blood (not recorded which). This sequence was found in a woman aged 40 to 50 with acute COVID-19. CDR3 sequence reads: CASSQGLPGNTIYF. Here the CDR3 DNA reads TGCGCCAGCAGCCAGGGACTTCCCGGAAACACCATATATTTT.